This T cell receptor (beta chain) originates from a study of T cells in Graves' hyperthyroidism and ophthalmopathy. RNA transcripts gave rise to amplified TCR beta CDR3 regions. In the first-round RT-PCR of the TCR CDR3, the HTBI primer set was used. Using its own MiXCR run on the multiplex PCR reads, TCRdb lists one record per CDR3 protein. The sample comprises about 98,000 distinct CDR3 sequences, approximately 40% of which are singletons, and around 9.6% rests with the top ten. Germline values: CDR1 MGHRA, CDR2 YSYEKL. The junction had 8 bases not matched to a gene; V was cut back by 4 bases and J by 5 bases. CDR3 length: 14 amino acids. This clonotype was counted ten times or more.

This rearrangement joins TRBV4-1 to TRBJ2-7, with 7 positions matching TRBD1. This TCR was sampled from a woman aged 25 to 39 with Graves' hyperthyroidism. The sequencing input was peripheral blood or thyroid tissue (not recorded which). The CDR3 sequence is CASSLQGESDEQYF. Here the CDR3 DNA reads TGCGCCAGCAGCCTCCAGGGGGAGTCGGACGAGCAGTACTTC.